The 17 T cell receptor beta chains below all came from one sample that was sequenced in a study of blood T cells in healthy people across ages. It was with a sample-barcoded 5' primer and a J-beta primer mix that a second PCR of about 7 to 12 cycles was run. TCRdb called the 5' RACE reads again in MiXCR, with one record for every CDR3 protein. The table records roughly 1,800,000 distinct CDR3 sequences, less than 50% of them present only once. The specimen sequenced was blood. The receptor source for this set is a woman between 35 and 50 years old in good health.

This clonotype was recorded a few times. The CDR3 coding sequence is TGCGCCAGCAGCACCGGGGAGGGCTACCAAGAGACCCAGTACTTC. Amino acid sequence: CASSTGEGYQETQYF. The V and J genes are TRBV5-1 and TRBJ2-5, with TRBD2 identical over 7 bases. V dropped 4 bases and J dropped 0; count of bases not matched to a gene: 6. The germline V gene encodes CDR1 SGHRS and CDR2 YFSETQ. The CDR3 loop spans 15 amino acids.

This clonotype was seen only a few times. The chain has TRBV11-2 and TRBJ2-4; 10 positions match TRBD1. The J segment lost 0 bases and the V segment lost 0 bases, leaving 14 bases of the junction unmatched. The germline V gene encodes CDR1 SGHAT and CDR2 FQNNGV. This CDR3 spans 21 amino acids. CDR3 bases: TGTGCCAGCAGCTTAGACAGACAGGGGGCGGAGGTGGGACTAGCCAAAAACATTCAGTACTTC. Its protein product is CASSLDRQGAEVGLAKNIQYF.

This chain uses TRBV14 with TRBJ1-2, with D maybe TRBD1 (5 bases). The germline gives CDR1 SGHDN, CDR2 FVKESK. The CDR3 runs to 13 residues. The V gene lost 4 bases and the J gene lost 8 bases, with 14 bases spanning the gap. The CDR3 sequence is CASSLPVGVGYTF. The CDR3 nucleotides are TGTGCCAGCAGCCTCCCCGTAGGGGTGGGCTACACCTTC.

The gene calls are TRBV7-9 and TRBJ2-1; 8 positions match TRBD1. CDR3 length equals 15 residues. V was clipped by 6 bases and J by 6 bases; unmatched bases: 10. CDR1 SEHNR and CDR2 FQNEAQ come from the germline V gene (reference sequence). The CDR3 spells CASSVTTGEANEQFF. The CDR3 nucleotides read TGTGCCAGCAGTGTCACGACAGGGGAAGCCAATGAGCAGTTCTTC. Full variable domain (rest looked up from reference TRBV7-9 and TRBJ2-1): DTGVSQNPRHKITKRGQNVTFRCDPISEHNRLYWYRQTLGQGPEFLTYFQNEAQLEKSRLLSDRFSAERPKGSFSTLEIQRTEQGDSAMYLCASSVTTGEANEQFFGPGTRLTVL.

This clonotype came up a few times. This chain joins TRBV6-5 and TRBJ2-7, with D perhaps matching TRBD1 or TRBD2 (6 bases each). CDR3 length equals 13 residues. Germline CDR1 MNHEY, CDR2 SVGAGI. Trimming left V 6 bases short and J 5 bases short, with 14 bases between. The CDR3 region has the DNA TGTGCCAGCAGCCCCCGGGGGACAAACGAGCAGTACTTC. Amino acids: CASSPRGTNEQYF.

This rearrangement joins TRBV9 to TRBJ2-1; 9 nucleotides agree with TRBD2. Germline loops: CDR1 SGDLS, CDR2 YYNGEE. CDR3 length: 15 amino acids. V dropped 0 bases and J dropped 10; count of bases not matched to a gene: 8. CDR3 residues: CASSVASGVGNEQFF. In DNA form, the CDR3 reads TGTGCCAGCAGCGTAGCTAGCGGGGTAGGGAACGAGCAGTTCTTC. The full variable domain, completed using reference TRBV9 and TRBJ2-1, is DSGVTQTPKHLITATGQRVTLRCSPRSGDLSVYWYQQSLDQGLQFLIQYYNGEERAKGNILERFSAQQFPDLHSELNLSSLELGDSALYFCASSVASGVGNEQFFGPGTRLTVL.

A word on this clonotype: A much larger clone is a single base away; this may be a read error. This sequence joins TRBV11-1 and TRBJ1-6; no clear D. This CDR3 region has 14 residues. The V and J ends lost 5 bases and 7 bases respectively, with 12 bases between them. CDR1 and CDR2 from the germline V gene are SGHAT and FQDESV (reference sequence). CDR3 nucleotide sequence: TGTGCCAGCAGCCTCGACATGAGGAATTCACCCCTCCACTTT. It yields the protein CASSLDMRNSPLHF.

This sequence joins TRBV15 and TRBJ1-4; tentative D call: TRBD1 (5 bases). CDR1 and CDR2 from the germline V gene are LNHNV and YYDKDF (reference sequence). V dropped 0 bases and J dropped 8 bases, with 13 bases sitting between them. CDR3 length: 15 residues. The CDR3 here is CATSRDISGQEKLFF. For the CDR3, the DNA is TGTGCCACCAGCAGAGATATATCGGGGCAAGAAAAACTGTTTTTT.

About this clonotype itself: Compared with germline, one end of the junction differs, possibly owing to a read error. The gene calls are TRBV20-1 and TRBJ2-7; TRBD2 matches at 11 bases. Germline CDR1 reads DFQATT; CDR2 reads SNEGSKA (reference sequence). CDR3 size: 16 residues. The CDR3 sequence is CSASGPSGGPSYEQYF. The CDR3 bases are TGCAGTGCTAGTGGCCCTAGCGGGGGGCCTTCCTACGAGCAGTACTTT.

Here the CDR3 reads CSARRPSYEQFF. The CDR3 DNA reads as TGCAGTGCTAGAAGGCCTAGCTATGAGCAGTTCTTC. V gene TRBV20-1 combines with J gene TRBJ2-1, with TRBD2 as a possible D gene (5 bases). The CDR3 sequence is 12 residues long. The V and J ends lost 2 bases and 8 bases respectively, with 10 bases between them. CDR1 is DFQATT, CDR2 SNEGSKA, per germline (reference sequence).

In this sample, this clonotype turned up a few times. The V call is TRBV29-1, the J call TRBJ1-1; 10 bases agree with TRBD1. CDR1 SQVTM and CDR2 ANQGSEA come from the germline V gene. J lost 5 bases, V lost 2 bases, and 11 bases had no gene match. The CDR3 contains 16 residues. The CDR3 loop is CSVEPWTGGVETEAFF. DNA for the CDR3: TGCAGCGTTGAACCTTGGACAGGGGGGGTTGAAACTGAAGCTTTCTTT.

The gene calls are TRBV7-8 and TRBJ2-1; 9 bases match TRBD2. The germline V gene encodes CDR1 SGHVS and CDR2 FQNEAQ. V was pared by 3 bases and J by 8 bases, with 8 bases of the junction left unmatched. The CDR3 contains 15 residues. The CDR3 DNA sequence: TGTGCCAGCAGCTTCAGCGGGGGGCTCGCGGATGAGCAGTTCTTC. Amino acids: CASSFSGGLADEQFF.

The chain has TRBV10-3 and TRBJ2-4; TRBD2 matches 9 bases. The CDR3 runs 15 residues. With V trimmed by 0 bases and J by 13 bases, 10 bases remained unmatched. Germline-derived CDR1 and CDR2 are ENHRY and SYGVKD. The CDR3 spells CAISESAGGNNEQYF. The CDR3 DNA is TGTGCCATCAGTGAGTCGGCGGGGGGGAACAATGAGCAGTACTTC.

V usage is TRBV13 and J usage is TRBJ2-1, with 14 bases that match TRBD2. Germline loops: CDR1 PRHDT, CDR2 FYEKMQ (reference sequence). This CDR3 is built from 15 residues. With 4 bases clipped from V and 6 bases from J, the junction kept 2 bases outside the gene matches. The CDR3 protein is CASSSGLAGANEQFF. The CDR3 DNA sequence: TGTGCCAGCAGCTCGGGACTAGCGGGGGCCAATGAGCAGTTCTTC.

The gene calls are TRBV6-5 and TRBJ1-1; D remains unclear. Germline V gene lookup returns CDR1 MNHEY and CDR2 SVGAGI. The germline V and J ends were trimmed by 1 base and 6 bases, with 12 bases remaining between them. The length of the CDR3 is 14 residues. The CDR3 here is CASSYFLLGAEAFF. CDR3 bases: TGTGCCAGCAGTTACTTTCTGCTGGGCGCTGAAGCTTTCTTT.

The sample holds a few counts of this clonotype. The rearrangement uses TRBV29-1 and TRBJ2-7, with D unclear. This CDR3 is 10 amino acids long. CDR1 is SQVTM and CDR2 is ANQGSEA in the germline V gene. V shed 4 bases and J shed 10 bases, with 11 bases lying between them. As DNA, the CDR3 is TGCAGCGTTGGCCGGGTAGACCAGTACTTC. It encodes CSVGRVDQYF.

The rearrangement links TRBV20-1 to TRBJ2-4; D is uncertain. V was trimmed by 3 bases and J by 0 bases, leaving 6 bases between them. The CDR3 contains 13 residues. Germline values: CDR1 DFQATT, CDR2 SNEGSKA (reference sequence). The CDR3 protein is CSASGLAKNIQYF. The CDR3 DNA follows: TGCAGTGCTAGCGGATTAGCCAAAAACATTCAGTACTTC.